This record concerns one T cell receptor beta chain sequence. These data are taken from a study of blood T cell repertoires in COVID-19. At the level of the study: The United States, Italy and Spain were the sources of the acute and convalescent COVID-19 samples. Sources were T cells, B-cell-depleted T cells, or PBMCs; the material itself was cDNA or gDNA.

Under the authors' procedure: Cell counts per sample came from amplifying reference gene primers. Sequenced by immunoSEQ multiplex PCR; TCRdb stores in-frame clones only, minus some. That table supplies the V and J calls and clone size; D and trimming were determined from the DNA. The sample carries 150,000 to 200,000 clones, more than 70% recorded once. CDR1 LNHDA and CDR2 SQIVND come from the germline V gene (reference sequence). There are 14 residues in the CDR3. V was pared by 7 bases and J by 3 bases, with 3 bases of the junction left unmatched. The J gene is TRBJ1-5, the V gene TRBV19; 10 bases map to TRBD1. The source is a woman at least 80 years old with active or convalescent COVID-19. Sequencing used peripheral blood. Written as DNA, the CDR3 is TGTGCCAGTACCGGGACAGGGGTCAATCAGCCCCAGCATTTT. It translates to CASTGTGVNQPQHF. The full variable domain, its missing parts supplied by reference TRBV19 and TRBJ1-5, is DGGITQSPKYLFRKEGQNVTLSCEQNLNHDAMYWYRQDPGQGLRLIYYSQIVNDFQKGDIAEGYSVSREKKESFPLTVTSAQKNPTAFYLCASTGTGVNQPQHFGDGTRLSIL.